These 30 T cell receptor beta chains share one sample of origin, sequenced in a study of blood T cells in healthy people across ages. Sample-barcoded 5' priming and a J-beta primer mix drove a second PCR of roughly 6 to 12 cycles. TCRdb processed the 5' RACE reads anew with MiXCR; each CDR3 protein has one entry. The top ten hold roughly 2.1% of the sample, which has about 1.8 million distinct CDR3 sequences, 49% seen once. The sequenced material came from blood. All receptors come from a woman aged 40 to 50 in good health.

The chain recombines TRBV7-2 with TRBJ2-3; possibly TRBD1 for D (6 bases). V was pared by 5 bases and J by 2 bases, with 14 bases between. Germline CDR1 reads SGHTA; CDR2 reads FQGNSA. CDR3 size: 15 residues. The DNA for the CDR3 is TGTGCCAGCAGCCGTGACAGGTCAAACACAGATACGCAGTATTTT. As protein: CASSRDRSNTDTQYF.

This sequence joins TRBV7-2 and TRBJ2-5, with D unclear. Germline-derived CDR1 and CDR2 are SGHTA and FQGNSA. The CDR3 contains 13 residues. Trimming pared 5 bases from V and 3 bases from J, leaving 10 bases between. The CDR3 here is CASSVWVKETQYF. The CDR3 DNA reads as TGTGCCAGCAGCGTATGGGTGAAAGAGACCCAGTACTTC.

This CDR3 reads CASSPSGAGYTF. The CDR3 region has the DNA TGTGCCAGCAGCCCCTCCGGGGCCGGCTACACCTTC. The genes are TRBV7-2 and TRBJ1-2; possibly TRBD1 for D (5 bases). The CDR3 runs to 12 residues. The ends were cut back, 5 bases at V and 8 bases at J, with 12 bases in the middle. Germline CDR1 and CDR2: SGHTA and FQGNSA. The entire variable domain, with the rest obtained from reference TRBV7-2 and TRBJ1-2, is as follows: GAGVSQSPSNKVTEKGKDVELRCDPISGHTALYWYRQSLGQGLEFLIYFQGNSAPDKSGLPSDRFSAERTGGSVSTLTIQRTQQEDSAVYLCASSPSGAGYTFGSGTRLTVV.

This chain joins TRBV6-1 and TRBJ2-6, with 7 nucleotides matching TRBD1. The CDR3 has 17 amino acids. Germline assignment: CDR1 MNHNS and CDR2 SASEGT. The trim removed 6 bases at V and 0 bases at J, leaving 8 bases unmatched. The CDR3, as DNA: TGTGCCAGCAGCCGACAGGGTGAAGCCTCTGGGGCCAACGTCCTGACTTTC. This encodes CASSRQGEASGANVLTF.

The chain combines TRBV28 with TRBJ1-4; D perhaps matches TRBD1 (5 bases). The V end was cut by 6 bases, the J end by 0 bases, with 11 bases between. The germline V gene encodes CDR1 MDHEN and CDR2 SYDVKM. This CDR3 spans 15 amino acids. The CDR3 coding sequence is TGTGCCAGCAGAATGCAGGGCACAACTAATGAAAAACTGTTTTTT. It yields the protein CASRMQGTTNEKLFF.

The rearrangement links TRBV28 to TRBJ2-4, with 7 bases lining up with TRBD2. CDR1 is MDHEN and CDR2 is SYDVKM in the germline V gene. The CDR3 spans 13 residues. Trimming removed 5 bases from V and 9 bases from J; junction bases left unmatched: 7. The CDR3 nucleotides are TGTGCCAGCAGTACTCCGGGACTAAGCATTCAGTACTTC. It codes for CASSTPGLSIQYF.

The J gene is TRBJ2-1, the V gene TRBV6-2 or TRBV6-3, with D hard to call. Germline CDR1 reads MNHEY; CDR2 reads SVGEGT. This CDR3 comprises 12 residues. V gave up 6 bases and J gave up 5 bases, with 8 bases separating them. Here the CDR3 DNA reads TGTGCCAGCAGGTATCCCGACAATGAGCAGTTCTTC. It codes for CASRYPDNEQFF.

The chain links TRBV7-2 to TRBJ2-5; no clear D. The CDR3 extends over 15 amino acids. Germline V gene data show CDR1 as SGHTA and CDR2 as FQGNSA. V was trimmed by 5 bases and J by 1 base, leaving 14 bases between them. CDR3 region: CASSPLRSVQETQYF. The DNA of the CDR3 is TGTGCCAGCAGCCCCCTGAGATCGGTCCAAGAGACCCAGTACTTC. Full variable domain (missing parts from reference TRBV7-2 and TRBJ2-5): GAGVSQSPSNKVTEKGKDVELRCDPISGHTALYWYRQSLGQGLEFLIYFQGNSAPDKSGLPSDRFSAERTGGSVSTLTIQRTQQEDSAVYLCASSPLRSVQETQYFGPGTRLLVL.

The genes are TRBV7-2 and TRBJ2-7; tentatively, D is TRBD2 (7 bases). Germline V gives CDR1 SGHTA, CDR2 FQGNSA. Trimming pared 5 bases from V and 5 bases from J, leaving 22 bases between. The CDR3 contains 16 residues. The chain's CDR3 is CASSRRRIAGANEQYF. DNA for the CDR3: TGTGCCAGCAGCCGGCGAAGAATCGCGGGGGCGAACGAGCAGTACTTC.

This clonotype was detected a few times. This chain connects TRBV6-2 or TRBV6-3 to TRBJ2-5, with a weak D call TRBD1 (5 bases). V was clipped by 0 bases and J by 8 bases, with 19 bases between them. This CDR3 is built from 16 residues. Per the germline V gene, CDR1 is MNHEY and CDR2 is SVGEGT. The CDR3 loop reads CASSYSLTARYGTQYF. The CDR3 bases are TGTGCCAGCAGTTACTCGTTGACAGCCCGGTATGGTACCCAGTACTTC.

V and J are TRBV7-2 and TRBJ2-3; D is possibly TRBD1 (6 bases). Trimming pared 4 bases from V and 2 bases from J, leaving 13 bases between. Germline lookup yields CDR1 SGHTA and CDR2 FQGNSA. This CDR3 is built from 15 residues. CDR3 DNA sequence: TGTGCCAGCAGCTGGACAGTGGAATACACAGATACGCAGTATTTT. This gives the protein CASSWTVEYTDTQYF.

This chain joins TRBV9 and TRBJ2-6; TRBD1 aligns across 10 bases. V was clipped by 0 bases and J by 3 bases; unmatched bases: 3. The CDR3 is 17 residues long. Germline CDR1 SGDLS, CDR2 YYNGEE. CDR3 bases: TGTGCCAGCAGCGTAGTGGGACAGGGGCATGGGGCCAACGTCCTGACTTTC. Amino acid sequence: CASSVVGQGHGANVLTF.

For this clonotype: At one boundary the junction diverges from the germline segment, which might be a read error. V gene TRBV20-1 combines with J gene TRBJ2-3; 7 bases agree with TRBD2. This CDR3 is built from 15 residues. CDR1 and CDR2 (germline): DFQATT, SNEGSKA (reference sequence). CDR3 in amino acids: CSARDWGGPTDMQYF. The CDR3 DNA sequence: TGCAGTGCTAGGGACTGGGGGGGTCCTACAGATATGCAGTATTTT.

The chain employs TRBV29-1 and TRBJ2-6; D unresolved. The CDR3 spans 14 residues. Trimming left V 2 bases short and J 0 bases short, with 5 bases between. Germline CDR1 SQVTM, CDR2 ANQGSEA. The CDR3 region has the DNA TGCAGCGTTGAATGGAGCTCTGGGGCCAACGTCCTGACTTTC. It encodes CSVEWSSGANVLTF.

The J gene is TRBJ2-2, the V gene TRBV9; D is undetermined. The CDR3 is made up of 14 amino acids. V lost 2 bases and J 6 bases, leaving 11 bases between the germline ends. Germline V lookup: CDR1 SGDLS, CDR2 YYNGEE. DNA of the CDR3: TGTGCCAGCAGCGTGGCATCCTCGGCCGGGGAGCTGTTTTTT. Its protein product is CASSVASSAGELFF.

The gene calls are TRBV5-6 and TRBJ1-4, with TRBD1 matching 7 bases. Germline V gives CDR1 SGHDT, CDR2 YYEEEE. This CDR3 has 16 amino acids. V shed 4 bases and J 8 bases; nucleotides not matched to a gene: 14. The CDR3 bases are TGTGCCAGCAGCATTACCGAGACAGGGTTATACGAAAAACTGTTTTTT. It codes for CASSITETGLYEKLFF. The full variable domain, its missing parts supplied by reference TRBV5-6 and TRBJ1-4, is DAGVTQSPTHLIKTRGQQVTLRCSPKSGHDTVSWYQQALGQGPQFIFQYYEEEERQRGNFPDRFSGHQFPNYSSELNVNALLLGDSALYLCASSITETGLYEKLFFGSGTQLSVL.

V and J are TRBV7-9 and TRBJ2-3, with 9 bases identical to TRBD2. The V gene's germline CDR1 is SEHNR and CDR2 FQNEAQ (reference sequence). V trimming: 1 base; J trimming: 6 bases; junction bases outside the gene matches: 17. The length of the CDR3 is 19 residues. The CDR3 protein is CASSLGPRGGSRGLDTQYF. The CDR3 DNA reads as TGTGCCAGCAGCTTAGGTCCGCGGGGGGGCTCTAGGGGTTTGGATACGCAGTATTTT.

The CDR3 sequence is CASSDGRGQFF. The CDR3 bases are TGTGCCAGCAGTGATGGGCGGGGGCAGTTCTTC. This chain uses TRBV2 with TRBJ2-1; maybe TRBD2 (6 bases). Trimming left V 3 bases short and J 12 bases short, with 9 bases between. The CDR3 is 11 amino acids. Germline CDR1 SNHLY, CDR2 FYNNEI.

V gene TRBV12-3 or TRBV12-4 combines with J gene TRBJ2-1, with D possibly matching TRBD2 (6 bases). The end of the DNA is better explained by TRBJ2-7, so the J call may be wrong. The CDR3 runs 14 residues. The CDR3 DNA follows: TGTGCCAGCACCCCGGGACTGTTCTACAATGAGCAGTACTTC. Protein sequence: CASTPGLFYNEQYF.

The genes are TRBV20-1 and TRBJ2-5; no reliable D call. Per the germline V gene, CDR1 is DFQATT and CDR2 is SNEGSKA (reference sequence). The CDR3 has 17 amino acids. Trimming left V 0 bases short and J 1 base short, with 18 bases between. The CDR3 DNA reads TGCAGTGCTAGAGAGAGACTGACCTCCAAACTCCAAGAGACCCAGTACTTC. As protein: CSARERLTSKLQETQYF.

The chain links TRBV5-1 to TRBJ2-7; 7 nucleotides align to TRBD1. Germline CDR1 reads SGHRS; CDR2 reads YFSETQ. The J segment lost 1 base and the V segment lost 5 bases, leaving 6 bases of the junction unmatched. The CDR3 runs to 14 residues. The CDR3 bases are TGCGCCAGCAGTCACGACAGGGAGTCCTACGAGCAGTACTTC. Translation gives CASSHDRESYEQYF. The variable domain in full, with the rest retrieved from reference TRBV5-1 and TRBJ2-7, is KAGVTQTPRYLIKTRGQQVTLSCSPISGHRSVSWYQQTPGQGLQFLFEYFSETQRNKGNFPGRFSGRQFSNSRSEMNVSTLELGDSALYLCASSHDRESYEQYFGPGTRLTVT.

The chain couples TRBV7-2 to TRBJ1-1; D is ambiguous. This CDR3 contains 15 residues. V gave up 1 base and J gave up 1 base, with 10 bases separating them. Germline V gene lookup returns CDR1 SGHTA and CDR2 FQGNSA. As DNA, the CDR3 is TGTGCCAGCAGCTTAGGTACGGGGTCGAACACTGAAGCTTTCTTT. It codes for CASSLGTGSNTEAFF.

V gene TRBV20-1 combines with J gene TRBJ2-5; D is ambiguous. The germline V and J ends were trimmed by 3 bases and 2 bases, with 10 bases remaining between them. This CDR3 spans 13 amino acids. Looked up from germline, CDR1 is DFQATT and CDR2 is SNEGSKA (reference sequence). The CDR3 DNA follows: TGCAGTGCTAGTCAGAGAATACAAGAGACCCAGTACTTC. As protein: CSASQRIQETQYF.

The CDR3 here is CASSRRQGASQETQYF. The CDR3 DNA follows: TGTGCCAGCAGCCGCCGACAGGGGGCAAGCCAAGAGACCCAGTACTTC. The J gene is TRBJ2-5, the V gene TRBV6-2 or TRBV6-3, with 10 bases that match TRBD1. This CDR3 comprises 16 residues. Germline assignment: CDR1 MNHEY and CDR2 SVGEGT. J lost 1 base, V lost 6 bases, and 8 bases had no gene match.

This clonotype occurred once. CDR3 in DNA: TGCAGCGTTAAGTCTCCGGGGCGCCCCGAGCAGTACTTC. Its protein product is CSVKSPGRPEQYF. The chain recombines TRBV29-1 with TRBJ2-7; D is tentatively TRBD1 or TRBD2 (5 bases each). Germline CDR1 SQVTM, CDR2 ANQGSEA. CDR3 size: 13 residues. With 5 bases removed from V and 6 bases from J, the gap between germline ends came to 17 bases.

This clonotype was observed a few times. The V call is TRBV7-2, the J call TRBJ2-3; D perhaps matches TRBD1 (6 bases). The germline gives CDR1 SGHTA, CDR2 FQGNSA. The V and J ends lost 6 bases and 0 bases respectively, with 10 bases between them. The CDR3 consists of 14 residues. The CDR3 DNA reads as TGTGCCAGCAGAACAGGGTACAGCACAGATACGCAGTATTTT. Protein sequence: CASRTGYSTDTQYF.

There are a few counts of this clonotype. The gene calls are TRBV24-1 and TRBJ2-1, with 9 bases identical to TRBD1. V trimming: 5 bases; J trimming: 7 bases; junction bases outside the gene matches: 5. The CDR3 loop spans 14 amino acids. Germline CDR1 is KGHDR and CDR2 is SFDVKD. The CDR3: CATSVAGTGNEQFF. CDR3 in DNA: TGTGCCACCAGTGTCGCCGGGACAGGGAATGAGCAGTTCTTC.

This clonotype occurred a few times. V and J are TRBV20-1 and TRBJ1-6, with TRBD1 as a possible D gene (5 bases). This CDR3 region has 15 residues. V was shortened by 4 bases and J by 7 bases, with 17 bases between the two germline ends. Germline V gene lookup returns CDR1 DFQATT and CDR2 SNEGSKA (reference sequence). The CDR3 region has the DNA TGCAGTGCTACCCGGGACCGTTTCGTAAATTCACCCCTCCACTTT. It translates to CSATRDRFVNSPLHF.

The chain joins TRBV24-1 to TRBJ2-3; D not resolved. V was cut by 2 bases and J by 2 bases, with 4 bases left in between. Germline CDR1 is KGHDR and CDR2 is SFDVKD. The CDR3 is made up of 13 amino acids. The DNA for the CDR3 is TGTGCCACCAGTGATTCTTACACAGATACGCAGTATTTT. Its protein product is CATSDSYTDTQYF.

Here the CDR3 DNA reads TGCAGTGCTCCGAGGGTATCGGGCTACGAGCAGTACTTC. This sequence encodes CSAPRVSGYEQYF. The chain combines TRBV20-1 with TRBJ2-5; possible D gene TRBD2, 5 bases. The J call may be wrong; the DNA end is better matched by TRBJ2-7. Germline V gene sequence: CDR1 DFQATT, CDR2 SNEGSKA (reference sequence). This CDR3 region has 13 residues.